These 25 T cell receptor beta chains share one sample of origin, sequenced in a study of cytomegalovirus exposure and HLA in healthy donors. With 60 Vbeta and 13 Jbeta primers, the PCR was carried out. Profiling relied on immunoSEQ multiplex PCR, and the TCRdb table lists in-frame clones only, not all of them. The repertoire shows 50,000 to 70,000 clones; the top ten hold 3.6%. The sample comprised PBMCs. These receptors originate from a woman between 18 and 30 years old in good health and CMV-seronegative.

The CDR3 region is CASSATGLANYGYTF. In DNA form, the CDR3 reads TGTGCCAGCAGTGCAACAGGGCTCGCTAACTATGGCTACACCTTC. J is TRBJ1-2 and V is TRBV27; D perhaps matches TRBD1 (6 bases). Trimming removed 5 bases at V and 0 bases at J, with 13 bases between. There are 15 residues in the CDR3. CDR1 is MNHEY, CDR2 SMNVEV, per germline (reference sequence).

This chain links TRBV5-8 with TRBJ2-1; TRBD2 matches at 11 bases. Germline V gene lookup returns CDR1 SGHTS and CDR2 YDEGEE. The CDR3 covers 18 residues. Losses at the gene ends were 0 bases for V and 4 bases for J; bases not matched to a gene: 9. The CDR3 bases are TGTGCCAGCAGCTTGGCGGGACTAGCGGCCGGAGGGTACAATGAGCAGTTCTTC. Translating it yields CASSLAGLAAGGYNEQFF. Variable domain in full (rest from reference TRBV5-8 and TRBJ2-1): EAGVTQSPTHLIKTRGQQATLRCSPISGHTSVYWYQQALGLGLQFLLWYDEGEERNRGNFPPRFSGRQFPNYSSELNVNALELEDSALYLCASSLAGLAAGGYNEQFFGPGTRLTVL.

This chain uses TRBV7-6 with TRBJ1-6, with D hard to call. The CDR3 runs to 14 residues. Trimming took 2 bases from V and 6 from J, leaving 8 bases between them. CDR1 is SGHVS and CDR2 is FNYEAQ in the germline V gene. CDR3: CASSLTGFNSPLHF. DNA of the CDR3: TGTGCCAGCAGCTTAACGGGATTTAATTCACCCCTCCACTTT.

The V gene is TRBV7-9, the J gene TRBJ2-4, with D tentatively TRBD1 (9 bases). The CDR3 loop spans 18 amino acids. Trimming took 3 bases from V and 9 from J, leaving 27 bases between them. Germline V gives CDR1 SEHNR, CDR2 FQNEAQ (reference sequence). The CDR3, as DNA: TGTGCCAGCAGCTTGAGTCCATCCGGGACAGGGACTAGGGGCATTCAGTACTTC. Translated: CASSLSPSGTGTRGIQYF.

The gene calls are TRBV4-1 and TRBJ1-1, with D possibly being TRBD1 (5 bases). This CDR3 is 14 amino acids long. The germline V gene has CDR1 MGHRA and CDR2 YSYEKL. Trimming stripped 3 bases from V and 11 bases from J, with 19 bases between. CDR3 sequence: CASSQAGSPPGAFF. Here the CDR3 DNA reads TGCGCCAGCAGCCAGGCCGGGTCTCCACCAGGGGCTTTCTTT.

This rearrangement joins TRBV19 to TRBJ1-3, with D hard to call. The CDR3 is 15 amino acids. Per the germline V gene, CDR1 is LNHDA and CDR2 is SQIVND (reference sequence). Between the trimmed V and J ends, which lost 4 bases and 0 bases, there was a span of 10 bases. The CDR3 sequence is CASSNLGSSGNTIYF. The CDR3 DNA is TGTGCCAGTAGTAATCTCGGGAGCTCTGGAAACACCATATATTTT.

The chain links TRBV19 to TRBJ2-5; maybe TRBD2 (6 bases). The V end was cut by 5 bases, the J end by 7 bases, with 17 bases between. Germline assignment: CDR1 LNHDA and CDR2 SQIVND (reference sequence). This CDR3 contains 14 residues. CDR3 nucleotide sequence: TGTGCCAGTAGTGCCGGGGGACCACCCATGACCCAGTACTTC. Protein: CASSAGGPPMTQYF.

The chain combines TRBV18 with TRBJ1-2; 8 bases agree with TRBD1. This CDR3 is 15 amino acids long. V dropped 3 bases and J dropped 4; count of bases not matched to a gene: 7. Germline CDR1 is KGHSH and CDR2 is LQKENI. The CDR3 nucleotides read TGTGCCAGCTCACCGCCGGGACAGGTTACCTATGGCTACACCTTC. Amino acids: CASSPPGQVTYGYTF.

CDR3 DNA: TGTGCCAGCTCACCGGGACAGTTTAACACTGAAGCTTTCTTT. Residues: CASSPGQFNTEAFF. The chain employs TRBV18 and TRBJ1-1; 7 positions agree with TRBD1. CDR3 length: 14 amino acids. V lost 3 bases, J lost 2 bases, and 3 bases stayed unmatched. Germline values: CDR1 KGHSH, CDR2 LQKENI.

The rearrangement links TRBV2 to TRBJ1-3, with D hard to call. Germline V lookup: CDR1 SNHLY, CDR2 FYNNEI. Trimming shortened V by 4 bases and J by 0 bases, and 7 bases separated the two germline ends. This CDR3 contains 14 residues. This chain's CDR3 is CASSGARSGNTIYF. CDR3 DNA: TGTGCCAGCAGTGGGGCACGCTCTGGAAACACCATATATTTT.

V gene TRBV25-1 combines with J gene TRBJ2-7, with 10 bases lining up with TRBD2. The CDR3 is made up of 14 amino acids. J lost 6 bases, V lost 3 bases, and 5 bases had no gene match. Germline values: CDR1 MGHDK, CDR2 SYGVNS. This CDR3 reads CASSDGTSESEQYF. The DNA for the CDR3 is TGTGCCAGCAGTGATGGGACTAGCGAATCCGAGCAGTACTTC.

This chain uses TRBV6-1 with TRBJ2-5; 9 bases line up with TRBD2. This CDR3 spans 15 amino acids. Germline lookup yields CDR1 MNHNS and CDR2 SASEGT. The V segment lost 11 bases and the J segment 5 bases; nucleotides outside the gene matches: 15. CDR3 DNA: TGTGCCGTCTCCGGAGTGGGCGGGGGGGCGGAGACCCAGTACTTC. Protein sequence: CAVSGVGGGAETQYF.

The chain couples TRBV4-1 to TRBJ1-2, with D possibly matching TRBD1 (5 bases). Trimming left V 0 bases short and J 4 bases short, with 9 bases between. Germline CDR1 MGHRA, CDR2 YSYEKL. The length of the CDR3 is 14 residues. CDR3 nucleotide sequence: TGCGCCAGCAGCCAAGAGGGGGGGAGCTATGGCTACACCTTC. Translated, it gives CASSQEGGSYGYTF.

The chain combines TRBV19 with TRBJ2-2; maybe TRBD1 (5 bases). The V and J ends lost 6 bases and 6 bases respectively, with 14 bases between them. The CDR3 runs to 14 residues. Germline values: CDR1 LNHDA, CDR2 SQIVND (reference sequence). The CDR3: CASRGAKWAGELFF. The CDR3 DNA reads TGTGCCAGTAGAGGGGCTAAGTGGGCCGGGGAGCTGTTTTTT.

This rearrangement joins TRBV4-1 to TRBJ1-5; 12 nucleotides match TRBD1. The V segment lost 3 bases and the J segment 0 bases; nucleotides outside the gene matches: 9. This CDR3 has 19 residues. Looked up from germline, CDR1 is MGHRA and CDR2 is YSYEKL. The CDR3 loop reads CASSQLEGQGARSNQPQHF. As DNA, the CDR3 is TGCGCCAGCAGCCAGCTTGAGGGACAGGGGGCCCGTAGCAATCAGCCCCAGCATTTT.

This rearrangement joins TRBV18 to TRBJ1-1, with unresolved D. V dropped 3 bases and J dropped 0 bases, with 11 bases sitting between them. The CDR3 is 15 residues long. Germline CDR1 reads KGHSH; CDR2 reads LQKENI. The CDR3: CASSPGGQMNTEAFF. CDR3 coding DNA: TGTGCCAGCTCACCCGGCGGCCAGATGAACACTGAAGCTTTCTTT.

The V and J genes are TRBV30 and TRBJ1-4; D is ambiguous. The V gene's germline CDR1 is GTSNPN and CDR2 SVGIG (reference sequence). V lost 2 bases to trimming and J lost 0 bases, with 13 bases between them. The CDR3 consists of 16 residues. CDR3 DNA: TGTGCCTGGAGTACCGGCTACAGTGCAACTAATGAAAAACTGTTTTTT. Translated: CAWSTGYSATNEKLFF.

In DNA form, the CDR3 reads TGCAGCGTTGAGACAGGGGGACTCTATGGCTACACCTTC. It translates to CSVETGGLYGYTF. V is TRBV29-1 and J is TRBJ1-2; 9 positions match TRBD1. Germline lookup yields CDR1 SQVTM and CDR2 ANQGSEA. The CDR3 length is 13 residues. The trim removed 3 bases at V and 4 bases at J, leaving 3 bases unmatched. Filled out from reference TRBV29-1 and TRBJ1-2, the complete variable domain reads SAVISQKPSRDICQRGTSLTIQCQVDSQVTMMFWYRQQPGQSLTLIATANQGSEATYESGFVIDKFPISRPNLTFSTLTVSNMSPEDSSIYLCSVETGGLYGYTFGSGTRLTVV.

This chain uses TRBV6-1 with TRBJ2-2; D gene ambiguous. This CDR3 comprises 14 residues. The ends were cut back, 3 bases at V and 5 bases at J, with 10 bases in the middle. Germline CDR1 and CDR2: MNHNS and SASEGT. The CDR3 DNA follows: TGTGCCAGCAGTGATATGAGGAGAACCGGGGAGCTGTTTTTT. Translated, it gives CASSDMRRTGELFF.

The chain links TRBV11-3 to TRBJ2-3, with 7 nucleotides matching TRBD2. After removal of 4 bases from V and 4 bases from J, the junction contained 8 bases not matched to a gene. CDR1 is SGHNT, CDR2 YENEEA, per germline. The CDR3 contains 15 residues. The CDR3 nucleotides are TGTGCCAGCAGCTCACCCCGCGGGAGCCCAGATACGCAGTATTTT. Protein sequence: CASSSPRGSPDTQYF.

The J gene is TRBJ2-7, the V gene TRBV5-1, with 8 positions matching TRBD1. Germline assignment: CDR1 SGHRS and CDR2 YFSETQ. This CDR3 is 17 amino acids long. J gave up 4 bases and V 0 bases, and 12 bases lay outside the gene matches. In nucleotides, the CDR3 is TGCGCCAGCAGCTTGGCCTATACGCAGGGGGCGGGTTACGAGCAGTACTTC. Protein sequence: CASSLAYTQGAGYEQYF. The whole variable domain, filled in from reference TRBV5-1 and TRBJ2-7, reads KAGVTQTPRYLIKTRGQQVTLSCSPISGHRSVSWYQQTPGQGLQFLFEYFSETQRNKGNFPGRFSGRQFSNSRSEMNVSTLELGDSALYLCASSLAYTQGAGYEQYFGPGTRLTVT.

The genes are TRBV6-5 and TRBJ2-2; perhaps TRBD2 as D (5 bases). The germline V and J ends were trimmed by 7 bases and 1 base, with 7 bases remaining between them. This CDR3 contains 13 residues. Germline V gene data show CDR1 as MNHEY and CDR2 as SVGAGI. The CDR3 here is CASIGENTGELFF. The CDR3 DNA follows: TGTGCCAGCATCGGGGAGAACACCGGGGAGCTGTTTTTT.

This rearrangement joins TRBV6-5 to TRBJ1-2, with a possible D match to TRBD1 (6 bases). Germline values: CDR1 MNHEY, CDR2 SVGAGI. The V end lost 7 bases, the J end lost 8 bases, and 20 bases lay between the germline ends. This CDR3 spans 14 amino acids. The CDR3 sequence: CASKLSETGQGYTF. The CDR3 region has the DNA TGTGCCAGCAAATTGAGTGAAACAGGGCAAGGCTACACCTTC.

This chain's CDR3 is CASSLDSAYEQYF. DNA of the CDR3: TGTGCCAGCAGCTTAGACAGTGCCTACGAGCAGTACTTC. V and J are TRBV7-9 and TRBJ2-7; D uncertain. The CDR3 contains 13 residues. Germline loops: CDR1 SEHNR, CDR2 FQNEAQ (reference sequence). V lost 1 base, J lost 2 bases, and 6 bases lay in between.

The genes are TRBV25-1 and TRBJ2-5; D perhaps matches TRBD1 (5 bases). Per germline, CDR1 MGHDK and CDR2 SYGVNS. This CDR3 is built from 14 residues. V was clipped by 3 bases and J by 2 bases, with 10 bases between them. DNA for the CDR3: TGTGCCAGCAGTGACCCCCAGGGTCAAGAGACCCAGTACTTC. The encoded protein is CASSDPQGQETQYF.